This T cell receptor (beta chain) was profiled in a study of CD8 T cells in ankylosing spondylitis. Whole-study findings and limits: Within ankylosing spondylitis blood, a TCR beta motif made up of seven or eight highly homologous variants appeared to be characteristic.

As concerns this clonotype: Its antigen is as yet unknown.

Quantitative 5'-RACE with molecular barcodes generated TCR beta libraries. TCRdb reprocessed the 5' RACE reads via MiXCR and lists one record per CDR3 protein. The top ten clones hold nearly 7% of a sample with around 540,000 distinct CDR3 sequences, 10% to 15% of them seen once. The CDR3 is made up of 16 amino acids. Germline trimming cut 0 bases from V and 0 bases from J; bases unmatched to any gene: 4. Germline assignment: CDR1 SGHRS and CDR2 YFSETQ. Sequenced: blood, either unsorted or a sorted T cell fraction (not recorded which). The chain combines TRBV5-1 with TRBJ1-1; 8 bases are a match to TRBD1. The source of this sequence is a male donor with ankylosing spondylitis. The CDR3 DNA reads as TGCGCCAGCAGCTTGGTGCAGGGGGCTTTGAACACTGAAGCTTTCTTT. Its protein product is CASSLVQGALNTEAFF.